Detailed here is one TCR beta chain. Its target is not known. The record originates from a study of T-cell memory formation after mild COVID-19. Study background: Largely, TCR clusters stayed within a single donor. The study's findings and limits: Among clones contracting day 15 to 85, CD4/CD8 was balanced, whereas later expanders leaned CD4+. The study found contracting CD4+ clones mainly in CM and EM and contracting CD8+ clones in EMRA.

CDR1 SGHAT and CDR2 FQNNGV come from the germline V gene. Trimming stripped 5 bases from V and 0 bases from J, with 14 bases between. The CDR3 covers 16 residues. cDNA libraries for TCR alpha and TCR beta, carrying sample barcodes and UMIs, came from 5'RACE with constant-segment primers. TCRdb ran MiXCR on the 5' RACE reads and lists one entry per CDR3 protein. The sample records nearly 110,000 distinct CDR3 sequences, over 15% being singletons. Sequenced material: PBMCs or a T cell subset sorted from them (not recorded which). This chain uses TRBV11-2 with TRBJ1-3, with a tentative D call TRBD1 (5 bases). This TCR was sampled from an adult woman who had mild COVID-19 (a few samples of this study predate the infection). Cell type and time point are not known. CDR3 region: CASSLPTVISGNTIYF. The DNA for the CDR3 is TGTGCCAGCAGCCTCCCGACAGTCATCTCTGGAAACACCATATATTTT.